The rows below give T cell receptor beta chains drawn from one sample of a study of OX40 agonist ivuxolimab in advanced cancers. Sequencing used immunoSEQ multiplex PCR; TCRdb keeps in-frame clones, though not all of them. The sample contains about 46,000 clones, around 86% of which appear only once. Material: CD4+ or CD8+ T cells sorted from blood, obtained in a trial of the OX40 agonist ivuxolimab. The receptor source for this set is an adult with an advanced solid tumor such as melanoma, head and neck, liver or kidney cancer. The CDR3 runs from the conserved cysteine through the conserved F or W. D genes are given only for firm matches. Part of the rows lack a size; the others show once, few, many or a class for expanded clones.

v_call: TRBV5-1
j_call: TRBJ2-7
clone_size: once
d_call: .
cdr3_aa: CASSEAVISYEQYF
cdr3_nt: TGCGCCAGCAGCGAGGCAGTCATCTCCTACGAGCAGTACTTC

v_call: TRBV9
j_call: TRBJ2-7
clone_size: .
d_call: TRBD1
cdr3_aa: CASSTQGGEQYF
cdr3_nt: TGTGCCAGCAGCACACAGGGGGGTGAGCAGTACTTC

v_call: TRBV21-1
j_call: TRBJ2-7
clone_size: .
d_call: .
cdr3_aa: CARDYIGQILEEQYF
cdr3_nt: TGTGCCAGGGACTACATAGGGCAGATCTTGGAAGAGCAGTACTTC

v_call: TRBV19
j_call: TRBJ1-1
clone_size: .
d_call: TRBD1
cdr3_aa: CASSIFGITGEVNTEAFF
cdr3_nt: TGTGCCAGTAGTATTTTCGGTATAACAGGGGAAGTGAACACTGAAGCTTTCTTT

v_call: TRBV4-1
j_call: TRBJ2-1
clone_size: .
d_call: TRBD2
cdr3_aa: CASSLLGGSYNEQFF
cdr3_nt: TGCGCCAGCAGCCTTCTCGGCGGGAGTTACAATGAGCAGTTCTTC

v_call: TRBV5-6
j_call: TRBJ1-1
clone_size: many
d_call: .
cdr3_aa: CASSLGALRGAFF
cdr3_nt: TGTGCCAGCAGCTTGGGGGCCTTGAGGGGAGCTTTCTTT

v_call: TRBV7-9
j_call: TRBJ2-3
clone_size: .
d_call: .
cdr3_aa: CASSSGTDTQYF
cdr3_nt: TGTGCCAGCAGCTCTGGCACAGATACGCAGTATTTT

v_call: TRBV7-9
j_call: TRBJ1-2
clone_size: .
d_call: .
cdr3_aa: CASSPTGGDYGYTF
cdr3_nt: TGTGCCAGCAGCCCCACGGGGGGCGACTATGGCTACACCTTC

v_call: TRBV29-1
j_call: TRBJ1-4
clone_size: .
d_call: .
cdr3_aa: CSVELREWDEKLFF
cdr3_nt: TGCAGCGTTGAATTAAGGGAATGGGATGAAAAACTGTTTTTT

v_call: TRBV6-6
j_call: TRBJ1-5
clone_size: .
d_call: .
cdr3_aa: CASSYSPGSPQHF
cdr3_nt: TGTGCCAGCAGTTACTCACCAGGGTCGCCCCAGCATTTT

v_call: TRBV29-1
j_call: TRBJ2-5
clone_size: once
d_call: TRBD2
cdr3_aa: CSVEGSGRPETQYF
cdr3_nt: TGCAGCGTTGAGGGTAGCGGGAGGCCAGAGACCCAGTACTTC

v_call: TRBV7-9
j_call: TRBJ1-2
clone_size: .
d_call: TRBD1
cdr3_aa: CASSPTGQDYGYTF
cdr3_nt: TGTGCCAGCAGCCCGACGGGACAGGACTATGGCTACACCTTC

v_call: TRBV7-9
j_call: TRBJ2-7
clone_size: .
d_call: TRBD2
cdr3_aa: CASSFRLAGKYEQYF
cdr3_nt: TGTGCCAGCAGCTTTCGGCTAGCGGGAAAATACGAGCAGTACTTC

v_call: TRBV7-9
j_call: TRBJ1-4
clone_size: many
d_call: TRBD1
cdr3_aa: CASRWTGDREKLFF
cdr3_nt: TGTGCCAGCCGATGGACAGGGGACCGTGAAAAACTGTTTTTT

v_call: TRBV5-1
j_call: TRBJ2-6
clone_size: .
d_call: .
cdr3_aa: CASSANSEVAGANVLTF
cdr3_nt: TGCGCCAGCAGCGCCAATTCGGAGGTGGCTGGGGCCAACGTCCTGACTTTC

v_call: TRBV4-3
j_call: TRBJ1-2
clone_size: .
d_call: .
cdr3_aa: CASSQDRQPDYGYTF
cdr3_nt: TGCGCCAGCAGCCAAGATCGACAACCCGACTATGGCTACACCTTC

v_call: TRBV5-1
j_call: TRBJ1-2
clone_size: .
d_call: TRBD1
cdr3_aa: CASSFPRQGAQDYGYTF
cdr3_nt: TGCGCCAGCAGCTTCCCCCGGCAGGGGGCCCAAGACTATGGCTACACCTTC

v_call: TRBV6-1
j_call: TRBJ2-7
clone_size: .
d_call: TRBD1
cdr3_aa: CASAGQAAFYEQYF
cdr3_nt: TGTGCCAGCGCTGGACAGGCGGCCTTCTACGAGCAGTACTTC

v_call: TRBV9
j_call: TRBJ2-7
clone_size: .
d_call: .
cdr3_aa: CASSVLGRGYEQYF
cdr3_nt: TGTGCCAGCAGCGTATTGGGCAGGGGCTACGAGCAGTACTTC

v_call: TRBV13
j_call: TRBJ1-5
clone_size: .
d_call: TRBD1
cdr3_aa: CASSLGTGAGPQHF
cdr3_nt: TGTGCCAGCAGCCTTGGGACAGGGGCAGGGCCCCAGCATTTT

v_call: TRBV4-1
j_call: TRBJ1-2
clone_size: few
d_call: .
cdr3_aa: CATWADLYGYTF
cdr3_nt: TGCGCCACTTGGGCAGACCTCTATGGCTACACCTTC

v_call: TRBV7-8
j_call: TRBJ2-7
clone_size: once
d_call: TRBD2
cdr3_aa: CASSSPTSGATPDDEQYF
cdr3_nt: TGTGCCAGCAGCTCGCCAACTAGCGGGGCCACCCCAGACGACGAGCAGTACTTC

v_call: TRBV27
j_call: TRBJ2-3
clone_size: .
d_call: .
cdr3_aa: CASSPLRSDTQYF
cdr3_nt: TGTGCCAGCAGTCCACTCCGAAGTGATACGCAGTATTTT

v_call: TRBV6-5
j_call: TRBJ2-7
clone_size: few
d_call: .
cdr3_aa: CASSYSGGEQYF
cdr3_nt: TGTGCCAGCAGTTACTCGGGGGGCGAGCAGTACTTC

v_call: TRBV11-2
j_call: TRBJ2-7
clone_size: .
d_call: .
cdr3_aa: CASSVAATYEQYF
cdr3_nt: TGTGCCAGCAGCGTAGCAGCAACCTACGAGCAGTACTTC

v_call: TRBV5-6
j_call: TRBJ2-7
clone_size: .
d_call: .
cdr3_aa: CASSSDAQGYEQYF
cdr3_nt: TGTGCCAGCAGCTCGGACGCCCAGGGTTACGAGCAGTACTTC

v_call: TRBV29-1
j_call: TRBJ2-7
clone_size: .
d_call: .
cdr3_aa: CSALGLSSYEQYF
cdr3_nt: TGCAGCGCTCTAGGACTGAGCTCCTACGAGCAGTACTTC

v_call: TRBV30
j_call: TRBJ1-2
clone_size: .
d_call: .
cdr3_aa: CAWKNLQGRYGYTF
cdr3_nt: TGTGCCTGGAAGAACTTACAGGGACGGTATGGCTACACCTTC

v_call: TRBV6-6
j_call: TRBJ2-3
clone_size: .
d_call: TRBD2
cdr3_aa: CAALLAGGDTQYF
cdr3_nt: TGTGCCGCTCTCCTAGCGGGGGGAGATACGCAGTATTTT